These T cell receptor beta chains were read from a single sample in a study of T cell responses to AZD1222 COVID-19 vaccine. Data came from immunoSEQ multiplex PCR; TCRdb stores just in-frame clones and leaves some out. In the table there are over 150,000 clones, about 83% of which are singletons. Sequenced material: peripheral blood, taken 28 days after the second AZD1222 dose. These receptors were taken from an adult who received the AZD1222 COVID-19 vaccine. CDR3s include the opening cysteine and the closing phenylalanine or tryptophan. D genes are given only for firm matches. Size is omitted from some rows. Given values are once, few, many or a class for expanded clones.

j_call clone_size d_call v_call cdr3_aa cdr3_nt
TRBJ2-1 once - TRBV19 CASSRGWNEQFF TGTGCCAGTAGTCGAGGTTGGAATGAGCAGTTCTTC
TRBJ2-7 - - TRBV2 CASTPSNEQYF TGTGCCAGCACTCCGAGCAACGAGCAGTACTTC
TRBJ1-1 - TRBD1 TRBV5-6 CASSLKQGARNTEAFF TGTGCCAGCAGCTTAAAGCAGGGGGCGAGGAACACTGAAGCTTTCTTT
TRBJ1-3 - TRBD1 TRBV7-7 CASSSGQAPGNTIYF TGTGCCAGCAGCTCGGGACAGGCACCTGGAAACACCATATATTTT
TRBJ1-2 few - TRBV9 CASSVVPDTNNYGYTF TGTGCCAGCAGCGTAGTTCCGGACACGAATAACTATGGCTACACCTTC
TRBJ1-3 - - TRBV9 CASSVAGPPGNTIYF TGTGCCAGCAGCGTAGCGGGCCCGCCAGGAAACACCATATATTTT
TRBJ2-5 - TRBD1 TRBV24-1 CATSDSGQGRETQYF TGTGCCACCAGTGACTCGGGACAGGGACGAGAGACCCAGTACTTC
TRBJ1-6 - - TRBV18 CASSTDGNSPLHF TGTGCCAGCTCAACCGATGGGAATTCACCCCTCCACTTT
TRBJ2-7 - - TRBV5-5 CASSLAPGGYEQYF TGTGCCAGCAGCTTGGCCCCAGGCGGCTACGAGCAGTACTTC
TRBJ1-2 - - TRBV6-2/TRBV6-3 CASSYQGPGYTF TGTGCCAGCAGTTACCAGGGCCCTGGCTACACCTTC
TRBJ2-2 - - TRBV5-1 CASSSPDTGELFF TGCGCCAGCAGCTCTCCTGACACCGGGGAGCTGTTTTTT
TRBJ1-6 - - TRBV7-2 CASSLGTDNSPLHF TGTGCCAGCAGCCTCGGGACGGATAATTCACCCCTCCACTTT
TRBJ1-1 - TRBD1 TRBV7-2 CASSFSGGAEAFF TGTGCCAGCAGCTTCTCAGGGGGCGCGGAAGCTTTCTTT
TRBJ1-6 - - TRBV10-3 CAISEPKIWDSPLHF TGTGCCATCAGTGAGCCAAAGATTTGGGATTCACCCCTCCACTTT
TRBJ2-3 - TRBD2 TRBV6-1 CASSVASGGAPDTQYF TGTGCCAGCAGTGTAGCTAGCGGGGGGGCCCCAGATACGCAGTATTTT
TRBJ1-2 - TRBD1 TRBV5-4 CASRTGGLDGYTF TGTGCCAGCAGGACAGGGGGGCTTGATGGCTACACCTTC
TRBJ2-2 - TRBD2 TRBV19 CASSIWASGGTGELFF TGTGCCAGTAGTATTTGGGCTAGCGGGGGAACCGGGGAGCTGTTTTTT
TRBJ2-3 - TRBD2 TRBV3-1/TRBV3-2 CASSERGGDTDTQYF TGTGCCAGCAGCGAACGCGGGGGGGACACAGATACGCAGTATTTT
TRBJ2-1 - - TRBV6-1 CASSEGDGGLYNEQFF TGTGCCAGCAGTGAAGGGGACGGGGGGCTATACAATGAGCAGTTCTTC
TRBJ1-1 - - TRBV7-9 CASTKKRAQGQQNTEAFF TGTGCCAGCACCAAGAAGAGAGCCCAAGGGCAGCAGAACACTGAAGCTTTCTTT
TRBJ2-3 - TRBD2 TRBV18 CASSPKERGITDTQYF TGTGCCAGCTCACCAAAGGAGCGGGGGATCACAGATACGCAGTATTTT
TRBJ1-5 - TRBD1 TRBV2 CASSEVGTAWGNQPQHF TGTGCCAGCAGTGAAGTTGGGACAGCGTGGGGCAATCAGCCCCAGCATTTT
TRBJ2-3 - - TRBV7-9 CASSLVVGYTDTQYF TGTGCCAGCAGCTTAGTAGTAGGGTACACAGATACGCAGTATTTT
TRBJ2-1 - TRBD2 TRBV6-5 CASSSSGGYYNEQFF TGTGCCAGCAGTTCCAGCGGGGGGTACTACAATGAGCAGTTCTTC
TRBJ1-1 few - TRBV20-1 CSAMNTEAFF TGCAGTGCTATGAACACTGAAGCTTTCTTT
TRBJ1-1 - - TRBV5-6 CASSLKGLGTEAFF TGTGCCAGCAGCTTAAAAGGGTTGGGTACTGAAGCTTTCTTT
TRBJ2-3 - TRBD2 TRBV5-4 CASSMGAGETDTQYF TGTGCCAGCAGCATGGGAGCGGGGGAGACAGATACGCAGTATTTT
TRBJ2-7 - - TRBV7-9 CASSSGSGSYEQYF TGTGCCAGCAGCTCCGGCAGCGGTTCCTACGAGCAGTACTTC
TRBJ1-5 - - TRBV5-4 CASSLGVGNQPQHF TGTGCCAGCAGCTTGGGAGTGGGGAATCAGCCCCAGCATTTT
TRBJ2-2 - - TRBV24-1 CATSEGRDTGELFF TGTGCCACCAGTGAGGGACGGGACACCGGGGAGCTGTTTTTT
TRBJ2-3 once - TRBV5-1 CASSRNRPQRGTDTQYF TGCGCCAGCAGCCGCAACCGGCCCCAGCGGGGCACAGATACGCAGTATTTT
TRBJ2-5 once - TRBV2 CASSAGETQYF TGTGCCAGCAGTGCAGGCGAGACCCAGTACTTC
TRBJ2-7 - TRBD1 TRBV6-1 CASSAGTGVVGSYEQYF TGTGCCAGCAGTGCCGGGACAGGAGTAGTCGGGTCCTACGAGCAGTACTTC
TRBJ2-5 - - TRBV13 CASSLSLGETQYF TGTGCCAGCAGCTTATCCCTAGGAGAGACCCAGTACTTC
TRBJ1-1 - - TRBV6-4 CASSAGPSSTEAFF TGTGCCAGCAGCGCCGGACCTTCCTCCACTGAAGCTTTCTTT
TRBJ1-5 - TRBD1 TRBV5-1 CASSLTGGKPQHF TGCGCCAGCAGCCTCACAGGGGGGAAGCCCCAGCATTTT
TRBJ2-7 - - TRBV10-2 CASSRQAQNYEQYF TGCGCCAGCAGCAGACAGGCTCAAAACTACGAGCAGTACTTC